The clone carrying this T cell receptor beta chain was detected a few times. Its antigen is currently unknown. Sequencing used immunoSEQ multiplex PCR; TCRdb keeps in-frame clones, though not all of them. Counted here are tens of thousands of clones, around 74% occurring once; the ten biggest clones make up roughly 16%. The sample is drawn from a study of vaccination effects on CD4 cells after COVID-19. Study at large: Post-vaccine draws lagged the second dose by a median of 72 days.

Antigen-specific CD4+ T cells expanded by the ViraFEST assay with viral peptide pools were then sequenced. The culture ran for 10 days before CD4+ T cells were isolated. All participants had two doses of either the BNT162b2 or mRNA-1273 vaccine. Nucleocapsid antibodies stayed negative before and after vaccination, showing no earlier SARS-CoV-2 infection. The CDR3 spans 14 residues. Germline V CDR1 and CDR2: SNHLY, FYNNEI. V was trimmed by 4 bases and J by 8 bases, leaving 15 bases between them. This specimen consisted of CD4+ T cells from PBMCs cultured with HCoV-OC43 spike peptides, obtained after COVID-19 vaccination. Subset denoted: HCoV-OC43 spike overlapping peptide pool stimulation. V gene TRBV2 combines with J gene TRBJ1-3; D is undetermined. The origin of this receptor is a human donor who received a COVID-19 vaccine. CDR3 bases: TGTGCCAGCAGTGTAGAGGTTGAATCACACACCATATATTTT. The encoded protein is CASSVEVESHTIYF.